A selection of T cell receptor beta chains follows, all from one sample in a study of tissue T cells after allogeneic stem cell transplantation. TCRdb keeps only in-frame clones here, not all; method: immunoSEQ multiplex PCR. The table lists some 28,000 clones, 65% to 90% of them singletons, with roughly 3.6% in the top ten. Sequenced material: blood, taken before transplantation. All receptors derive from a woman between 18 and 55 years old who later had graft-versus-host disease after an allogeneic stem cell transplant. Both conserved end residues are part of each CDR3. D genes are given only for firm matches. The listing skips clone size in some rows; elsewhere it reads once, few, many or a size class.

d_call | j_call | v_call | clone_size | cdr3_aa | cdr3_nt
- | TRBJ1-5 | TRBV19 | - | CASGGQSNQPQHF | TGTGCCAGTGGAGGACAGAGCAATCAGCCCCAGCATTTT
TRBD1 | TRBJ1-4 | TRBV29-1 | - | CSATGQGNEKLFF | TGCAGCGCGACGGGACAGGGAAATGAAAAACTGTTTTTT
- | TRBJ2-5 | TRBV5-4 | - | CASSPTDQETQYF | TGTGCCAGCAGCCCAACGGACCAAGAGACCCAGTACTTC
- | TRBJ1-6 | TRBV2 | - | CASSVFPWTSSYNSPLHF | TGTGCCAGCAGTGTATTTCCGTGGACGAGCTCCTATAATTCACCCCTCCACTTT
- | TRBJ2-7 | TRBV5-6 | - | CARDPTYEQYF | TGTGCCAGAGATCCGACCTACGAGCAGTACTTC
- | TRBJ2-5 | TRBV29-1 | - | CSVEAGKLGTQYF | TGCAGCGTTGAAGCCGGGAAACTTGGGACCCAGTACTTC
TRBD2 | TRBJ2-7 | TRBV2 | - | CASSEGLAGGAGHEQYF | TGTGCCAGCAGCGAGGGACTAGCGGGGGGCGCGGGGCACGAGCAGTACTTC
- | TRBJ2-1 | TRBV5-1 | - | CASSGGFSSYNEQFF | TGCGCCAGCAGCGGCGGGTTTAGCTCCTACAATGAGCAGTTCTTC
- | TRBJ2-3 | TRBV6-6 | once | CASSYSGEGTDTQYF | TGTGCCAGCAGTTACTCGGGGGAGGGCACAGATACGCAGTATTTT
- | TRBJ2-1 | TRBV5-1 | once | CASSLGGTSTYNEQFF | TGCGCCAGCAGCTTGGGAGGGACGTCCACCTACAATGAGCAGTTCTTC
- | TRBJ1-1 | TRBV7-8 | - | CATQGGGSKAFF | TGTGCCACTCAAGGGGGGGGATCGAAGGCTTTCTTT
TRBD2 | TRBJ2-1 | TRBV6-9 | - | CASPATSGDNEQFF | TGTGCCAGCCCAGCGACTAGCGGAGACAATGAGCAGTTCTTC
TRBD1 | TRBJ1-2 | TRBV7-2 | - | CASSLGQGADYGYTF | TGTGCCAGCAGCTTAGGACAGGGGGCTGACTATGGCTACACCTTC
TRBD2 | TRBJ2-5 | TRBV5-1 | - | CASASGGTQETQYF | TGCGCCAGCGCTAGCGGGGGCACCCAAGAGACCCAGTACTTC
TRBD2 | TRBJ2-3 | TRBV11-3 | - | CASSPGLAGPWDTQYF | TGTGCCAGCAGCCCGGGACTAGCGGGCCCTTGGGATACGCAGTATTTT
- | TRBJ1-5 | TRBV6-5 | - | CASRYPGRSTNQPQHF | TGTGCCAGCAGATACCCCGGCAGGTCGACAAATCAGCCCCAGCATTTT
- | TRBJ1-6 | TRBV3-1/TRBV3-2 | - | CASSQDPSPLHF | TGTGCCAGCAGCCAAGATCCCTCACCCCTCCACTTT
TRBD2 | TRBJ2-1 | TRBV7-2 | - | CASSTRLAKAPNEQFF | TGTGCCAGCAGCACGCGACTAGCGAAAGCACCCAATGAGCAGTTCTTC
TRBD1 | TRBJ1-2 | TRBV6-4 | - | CASSDAPGGRYGYTF | TGTGCCAGCAGTGACGCCCCAGGGGGTAGATATGGCTACACCTTC
TRBD1 | TRBJ1-6 | TRBV7-2 | few | CASIKGTGTGAPLHF | TGTGCCAGCATCAAGGGGACCGGGACAGGGGCACCCCTCCACTTT
TRBD2 | TRBJ2-2 | TRBV27 | - | CASARLAGNTGELFF | TGTGCCAGCGCGAGACTAGCGGGGAACACCGGGGAGCTGTTTTTT
- | TRBJ1-1 | TRBV18 | - | CASSVDGPGFNTEAFF | TGTGCCAGCTCTGTTGACGGTCCGGGCTTCAACACTGAAGCTTTCTTT
TRBD1 | TRBJ1-2 | TRBV7-3 | - | CASSTGQGARLAF | TGTGCCAGCAGCACCGGACAGGGGGCTCGACTGGCCTTC
- | TRBJ1-2 | TRBV7-2 | - | CASTEMEFDYGYTF | TGTGCCAGCACCGAAATGGAGTTTGACTATGGCTACACCTTC
- | TRBJ2-1 | TRBV2 | - | CASWSFFRDPRIPSSYNEQFF | TGTGCCAGCTGGAGTTTTTTCCGGGACCCAAGAATCCCGAGCTCCTACAATGAGCAGTTCTTC
TRBD1 | TRBJ1-2 | TRBV4-3 | once | CASSPGTGEIYGYTF | TGCGCCAGCAGCCCAGGGACAGGGGAAATCTATGGCTACACCTTC
- | TRBJ2-3 | TRBV15 | - | CATSRVRGFVDTQYF | TGTGCCACCAGCAGAGTAAGGGGCTTTGTAGATACGCAGTATTTT
TRBD1 | TRBJ1-4 | TRBV27 | - | CASSRRDSPEKLFF | TGTGCCAGCAGCCGTAGGGACAGCCCAGAAAAACTGTTTTTT
- | TRBJ1-2 | TRBV5-6 | - | CASSPAGGYGYTF | TGTGCCAGCAGCCCGGCGGGTGGCTATGGCTACACCTTC
TRBD1 | TRBJ1-3 | TRBV18 | - | CASSRGQVDSGNTIYF | TGTGCCAGCTCACGGGGACAGGTAGACTCTGGAAACACCATATATTTT
- | TRBJ1-3 | TRBV9 | once | CASSDRNTIYF | TGTGCCAGCAGCGATAGAAACACCATATATTTT
TRBD1 | TRBJ2-3 | TRBV7-2 | - | CASSRRDRYTDTQYF | TGTGCCAGCAGCCGTCGGGACAGGTACACAGATACGCAGTATTTT
- | TRBJ1-1 | TRBV5-8 | - | CASSLRGTGAFF | TGTGCCAGCAGCTTAAGGGGAACAGGAGCTTTCTTT
TRBD1 | TRBJ1-1 | TRBV15 | - | CATSRQDRDTEAFF | TGTGCCACCAGCAGACAGGACAGGGACACTGAAGCTTTCTTT
- | TRBJ1-2 | TRBV28 | few | CASSTPQTVPYGYTF | TGTGCCAGCAGTACCCCCCAGACAGTACCCTATGGCTACACCTTC
- | TRBJ1-6 | TRBV3-1/TRBV3-2 | - | CASSQETVSSYNSPLHF | TGTGCCAGCAGCCAAGAGACGGTCAGCTCCTATAATTCACCCCTCCACTTT
- | TRBJ1-1 | TRBV6-2/TRBV6-3 | - | CASSQPGRNTEAFF | TGTGCCAGCAGTCAACCGGGTAGGAACACTGAAGCTTTCTTT
- | TRBJ1-1 | TRBV7-2 | - | CASSLAGQLNTEAFF | TGTGCCAGCAGCTTAGCGGGGCAATTGAACACTGAAGCTTTCTTT
TRBD1 | TRBJ1-5 | TRBV12-5 | - | CASGSGVQGAGNQPQHF | TGTGCTAGTGGTTCCGGGGTACAGGGGGCCGGCAATCAGCCCCAGCATTTT
- | TRBJ2-7 | TRBV4-2 | - | CASSQMRGPYEQYF | TGTGCCAGCAGCCAAATGCGGGGGCCCTACGAGCAGTACTTC
TRBD1 | TRBJ2-3 | TRBV18 | - | CASSPTGSADTQYF | TGTGCCAGCTCACCGACAGGGTCGGCGGATACGCAGTATTTT
TRBD2 | TRBJ2-7 | TRBV11-2 | few | CASSFVAGGNYEQYF | TGTGCCAGCAGCTTCGTAGCGGGGGGAAACTACGAGCAGTACTTC
- | TRBJ1-1 | TRBV7-9 | - | CASSLVQGNTEAFF | TGTGCCAGCAGCTTAGTCCAGGGAAACACTGAAGCTTTCTTT
- | TRBJ1-2 | TRBV2 | - | CASSVGGRRYGYTF | TGTGCCAGCAGTGTCGGGGGGCGTCGCTATGGCTACACCTTC